This T cell receptor (beta chain) was observed in a study of cytomegalovirus exposure and HLA in healthy donors. For this clone: Its antigen remains unidentified.

V dropped 5 bases and J dropped 0 bases, with 17 bases sitting between them. The CDR3 extends over 18 amino acids. Germline V gene lookup returns CDR1 SEHNR and CDR2 FQNEAQ (reference sequence). PCR amplification relied on 60 Vbeta primers (plus 13 Jbeta primers). The method was immunoSEQ multiplex PCR; TCRdb's version includes in-frame clones alone and lacks a portion of them. This table has 90,000 to 120,000 clones, around 84% appearing once. Points from the study as a whole: Later analysis reportedly placed an Asian-associated ancestry cluster below the roughly 600-donor mean in N-insertions. A later analysis linked a missense DCLRE1C variant to TCR beta V- and J-gene trimming.

Input material: PBMCs. This receptor was obtained from a woman aged 18-30 years in good health and CMV-seronegative. This chain links TRBV7-9 with TRBJ2-6, with D perhaps matching TRBD1 (5 bases). The CDR3 sequence: CASSAPQGRSSGANVLTF. CDR3 nucleotide sequence: TGTGCCAGCAGCGCGCCTCAGGGCCGGAGCTCTGGGGCCAACGTCCTGACTTTC.